This TCR beta chain is from a study of blood T cell repertoires in COVID-19 (dated by TCRdb to about 2020). For the wider study: The collaborator samples originated in the United States, Italy and Spain and spanned the acute and convalescent phases of COVID-19. Samples were obtained from the ongoing ImmuneRACE study (first 160 participants) and from over 1,000 subjects provided by 6 global collaborators. The sample metadata nearly always contained a de-identified subject ID, COVID-19 status, age in years and sex. The repertoires were made available in a free public database intended to serve as a resource for research on the immune response to SARS-CoV-2. Where HLA class I and class II types were available, the types were taken from metadata supplied by the sample provider, not from assay-based typing. Subjects who had been exposed to COVID-19, were actively infected with it, or had recovered from it provided the deeply sampled blood TCRbeta repertoires that made up the dataset. The prospective study material was composed of cDNA or gDNA derived from T cells, B-cell-depleted T cells, or PBMCs. Overall study results and their limits: The quantity of clinical and demographic metadata differed by source and by participant and was supplied without curation.

Participants in the prospective study were enrolled through a virtual design, were aged roughly 18 to 90 years, and lived in roughly 24 United States geographic areas. In the prospective study, participants were assigned to cohorts based on the clinical history participants reported in a screening survey and a study questionnaire. Recovered participants in ImmuneRACE Cohort 3 were defined as having two consecutive negative NP/OP PCR tests, clearance from a healthcare professional, or resolution of symptoms. Mobile phlebotomists in the prospective study collected whole blood, serum and a nasopharyngeal or oropharyngeal swab from every participant. Participants in the prospective study had the option to provide additional blood draws and questionnaires over a roughly 2-month period. Blood samples from the prospective study were shipped frozen or at room temperature prior to DNA extraction. The immunoSEQ Assay, a bias-controlled multiplex PCR, was used to amplify TCRbeta CDR3 regions from genomic DNA. Regarding the original processing steps: The number of nucleated cells in each sample was estimated from the amplification of reference gene primers within the assay. To quantify the absolute abundance of each unique TCRbeta CDR3 rearrangement, sequence reads were collapsed and filtered. For each sample, productive Simpson clonality was calculated by taking the square root of Simpson's diversity index across productive rearrangements. Here the immuneACCESS table is served through TCRdb, limited to in-frame sequences with V and J called. Missing clones are a known gap in these copies; in checked studies unresolved V genes cover under half, and the rest lacks a known reason. That table gives V, J and clone size, and the DNA gave D and trimming. This sample is represented by hundreds of thousands of clones; about 88% of them were singletons. Roughly 1.6% of the sample is taken by the ten largest.

There are 17 amino acids in the CDR3, from cysteine to phenylalanine inclusive. The only DNA kept is the CDR3, 51 bases in frame from the first base. The CDR1 and CDR2 encoded by the germline V gene (reference sequence) are LNHDA and SQIVND. Relative to germline, V is 5 bases shorter and J is 0 bases shorter, with 14 bases between their ends. To note about this clone: No cognate antigen has been identified for it. Per-nucleotide qualities are absent, and no much larger clonotype sits a single base away.

The origin of this receptor is a woman in her 50s who had recovered from COVID-19. Material: PBMCs or T cells enriched from blood (not recorded which). The rearranged segments are TRBV19 and TRBJ1-6; the D gene is perhaps TRBD1, on 6 matching bases. The DNA reads as follows: TGTGCCAGTAGTTCCAGACAGGACAGCTCCTATAATTCACCCCTCCACTTT. It is translated as CASSSRQDSSYNSPLHF. The full variable domain, completed from the reference TRBV19 and TRBJ1-6 proteins outside the CDR3, reads DGGITQSPKYLFRKEGQNVTLSCEQNLNHDAMYWYRQDPGQGLRLIYYSQIVNDFQKGDIAEGYSVSREKKESFPLTVTSAQKNPTAFYLCASSSRQDSSYNSPLHFGNGTRLTVT.